This T cell receptor (beta chain) was identified during a study of T cell responses to AZD1222 COVID-19 vaccine. Study conclusions and caveats: No day 14 peak samples; only post-peak repertoires were characterized. Donors were chiefly white British, with a greater number of females, and clonal diversity was perhaps underestimated.

A note on this clone: What it recognizes is unknown.

The CDR3 totals 16 residues. Trimming removed 6 bases from V and 0 bases from J, with 15 bases in between. Germline V CDR1 and CDR2: MNHEY, SMNVEV (reference sequence). Clones were read by immunoSEQ multiplex PCR, and TCRdb kept only the in-frame ones, dropping some. The table lists roughly 100,000 clones, approximately 84% of them singletons. Sequences were derived from peripheral blood, sampled on day 0 of AZD1222 vaccination. This TCR was sampled from an adult in good health. The chain joins TRBV27 to TRBJ1-5; tentatively, D is TRBD1 (5 bases). The CDR3, as DNA: TGTGCCAGCAGCCCTCAGGGCCTGTATAGCAATCAGCCCCAGCATTTT. Translation gives CASSPQGLYSNQPQHF.